A selection of T cell receptor beta chains follows, all from one sample in a study of T cell repertoires in cytomegalovirus infection. TCRdb reanalysed the reads using MiXCR and keeps one entry per CDR3 protein. The profile shows roughly 230,000 distinct CDR3 sequences, under 8.5% of them singletons. Specimen: PBMCs. These receptors all come from a human donor in good health (CMV status not recorded). Some clones in this sample may be carry-over from other donors' samples. CDR3s include the opening cysteine and the closing phenylalanine or tryptophan.

>TRBJ2-5|TRBV5-1
CASSPVGRGETQYF
>TRBJ2-7|TRBV11-2
CASSLELIEGNEQYF
>TRBJ2-1|TRBV9
CASSTQADSSYNEQFF
>TRBJ1-1|TRBV20-1
CSASRQGAYTEAFF
>TRBJ2-1|TRBV7-2
CASSLAGGGGGGQVEQFF
>TRBJ2-1|TRBV20-1
CSATSGGAANEQFF
>TRBJ1-5|TRBV20-1
CSASYDRGGYNQPQHF
>TRBJ2-2|TRBV7-9
CASSRDVNTGELFF
>TRBJ2-3|TRBV14
CASSQAGQGLSQYF
>TRBJ1-4|TRBV15
CATSRGSSGAPNEKLFF
>TRBJ2-4|TRBV12-3/TRBV12-4
CASSLAGELAKNIQYF